What follows is one T cell receptor beta chain and its context. Germline V lookup: CDR1 KGHSH, CDR2 LQKENI. The CDR3 runs to 14 residues. J lost 3 bases, V lost 2 bases, and 4 bases had no gene match. Enrolled during active infection, Seattle patients were then followed longitudinally. Clones were read by immunoSEQ multiplex PCR, and TCRdb kept only the in-frame ones, dropping some. This sample has some 130,000 clones, with 85% to 90% found just once. This entry is derived from a study of blood T cell repertoires in COVID-19. Turning to the study itself: Specimens from acute and convalescent COVID-19 originated in the United States, Italy and Spain. T cells, B-cell-depleted T cells, or PBMCs supplied cDNA or gDNA.

The source is a man aged 55 to 70 with COVID-19, enrolled during active disease. The source material was peripheral blood. The chain carries TRBV18 and TRBJ2-7, with 7 bases matching TRBD1. CDR3 in DNA: TGTGCCAGCTCACCAAACAGGGGAAACTACGAGCAGTACTTC. Translating it yields CASSPNRGNYEQYF.